The present T cell receptor beta chain was sequenced within a study of cytomegalovirus exposure and HLA in healthy donors. Study-wide results and limits: For most TCR sequences rarity was the rule, although some public TCRs occurred in many donors.

The protocol was immunoSEQ multiplex PCR, while the TCRdb copy is restricted to in-frame clones and leaves out a portion. Of fewer than 200,000 clones listed, approximately 87% are singletons. With 3 bases clipped from V and 0 bases from J, the junction kept 4 bases outside the gene matches. CDR3 length: 15 amino acids. CDR1 and CDR2 from the germline V gene are SGHRS and YFSETQ. In regard to this clone: Its target is not known.

The sequence derives from a woman younger than 45 in good health and CMV-seronegative. Sequencing used PBMCs. This chain connects TRBV5-1 to TRBJ2-7; 9 bases agree with TRBD1. CDR3 sequence reads: CASSSPGQGSYEQYF. The CDR3, as DNA: TGCGCCAGCAGCTCCCCGGGACAGGGCTCCTACGAGCAGTACTTC.